Below, one TCR beta chain is given with its context. Its antigen remains unidentified. This entry is derived from a study of T cells in narcolepsy. About the study: Patients with NT1 or NT2 and healthy control donors were enrolled. General study findings and limits: Comparing one patient's CSF and blood CD4+ clonotypes highlighted HCRT- and TRIB2-specific autoreactive clonotypes.

Sequencing was performed with immunoSEQ multiplex PCR; in TCRdb, only in-frame clones are kept and a portion is missing. The sample records roughly 27,000 clones, 81% being singletons. CDR1 and CDR2 from the germline V gene are MRHNA and SNTAGT. CDR3 length: 16 amino acids. Germline trimming cut 6 bases from V and 2 bases from J; bases unmatched to any gene: 8. The sample was memory (CD45RA-) CD4+ T cells from blood. This sequence joins TRBV6-4 and TRBJ2-1; 9 positions agree with TRBD2. This TCR was recovered from a human donor in good health. The DNA for the CDR3 is TGTGCCAGCAGCGCCAAGCCTAGCGGGACCTACAATGAGCAGTTCTTC. Residues: CASSAKPSGTYNEQFF.